These 16 T cell receptor beta chains came from one sample sequenced in a study of human T cells and chemical hapten exposure (dated by TCRdb to the early 2020s). In the paper's terms, the time point label means: pre-sensitization, week 0. Taken with the paper, the label for treatment or condition translates to: therapeutic diphenylcyclopropenone sensitization with weekly scalp DPC. Libraries were made using RACE. The sequencer listed for this sample is NextSeq 500. Clones were called with MiXCR by TCRdb after fastp trimmed the public reads at Q25, and only in-frame beta chains were retained. Entries that share a CDR3 protein sequence are merged under the most common genes and DNA. The table for this sample lists under 65,000 distinct CDR3 sequences; about a tenth of them were counted only once. 14% to 15% of the sample is taken by the ten largest. The specimen comprised whole blood, sampled in connection with sensitization to the hapten diphenylcyclopropenone (DPC). Receptors were obtained from a woman aged 40 to 50 with alopecia areata. Some clones in this sample may be carry-over from other donors' samples.

This clonotype was picked up many times. The chain has TRBV12-3 or TRBV12-4 and TRBJ1-1; D is undetermined. This CDR3 contains 12 residues. The V end was cut by 8 bases, the J end by 3 bases, with 10 bases between. CDR3 in amino acids: CASSPWDTEAFF. The CDR3 bases are TGTGCCAGCTCCCCTTGGGACACTGAAGCTTTCTTT.

This clonotype was counted a few times. The chain employs TRBV10-3 and TRBJ1-3; D ambiguous. This CDR3 has 14 residues. Germline-derived CDR1 and CDR2 are ENHRY and SYGVKD. Between the trimmed V and J ends, which lost 9 bases and 0 bases, there was a span of 12 bases. The CDR3: CAIGREASGNTIYF. CDR3 bases: TGTGCCATAGGAAGGGAGGCCTCTGGAAACACCATATATTTT.

This clonotype was found many times. The genes are TRBV7-9 and TRBJ2-7, with a tentative D call TRBD2 (5 bases). Germline V CDR1 and CDR2: SEHNR, FQNEAQ (reference sequence). This CDR3 region has 13 residues. Between the trimmed V and J ends, which lost 1 base and 6 bases, there was a span of 10 bases. CDR3 nucleotide sequence: TGTGCCAGCAGCTTAGAATCCGGGGTCGAGCAGTACTTC. Translated, it gives CASSLESGVEQYF.

This clonotype occurred many times. The chain recombines TRBV5-1 with TRBJ2-2; 9 positions agree with TRBD1. The junction had 3 bases not matched to a gene; V was cut back by 0 bases and J by 3 bases. The CDR3 totals 16 residues. CDR1 is SGHRS and CDR2 is YFSETQ in the germline V gene. The CDR3 DNA reads as TGCGCCAGCAGCTTGGCCGGGACAGGGTACACCGGGGAGCTGTTTTTT. Its protein product is CASSLAGTGYTGELFF.

About this clonotype: A much larger clone lies a single base off, so this may be a read error. The V call is TRBV5-1, the J call TRBJ2-2, with 15 positions matching TRBD2. The germline CDR1 and CDR2 sequences are SGHRS and YFSETQ. The CDR3 contains 20 residues. J lost 4 bases, V lost 3 bases, and 13 bases had no gene match. DNA for the CDR3: TGCGCCAGCAGCTCAATTCCGGGACTAGCGGGGGGCTCTAGCACCGGGGAGCTGTTTTTT. Translated, it gives CASSSIPGLAGGSSTGELFF.

The chain recombines TRBV2 with TRBJ1-6; 7 nucleotides align to TRBD1. The CDR3 has 16 amino acids. CDR1 is SNHLY and CDR2 is FYNNEI in the germline V gene. V was pared by 6 bases and J by 10 bases, with 15 bases of the junction left unmatched. The CDR3 here is CASSSWRGQNGSPLHF. CDR3 coding DNA: TGTGCCAGCAGCTCCTGGCGGGGACAGAACGGGTCACCCCTCCACTTT.

This clonotype has just a few counts. The chain carries TRBV15 and TRBJ2-6; no clear D. Germline CDR1 and CDR2: LNHNV and YYDKDF (reference sequence). V was cut by 5 bases and J by 0 bases, with 11 bases left in between. The CDR3 is 16 amino acids. The CDR3 coding sequence is TGTGCCACCAGCCCAGCTCACCGCTCTGGGGCCAACGTCCTGACTTTC. It yields the protein CATSPAHRSGANVLTF.

This clonotype was detected many times. This sequence joins TRBV7-6 and TRBJ2-3, with 8 positions matching TRBD2. There are 15 residues in the CDR3. Germline V gives CDR1 SGHVS, CDR2 FNYEAQ. Losses at the gene ends were 4 bases for V and 0 bases for J; bases not matched to a gene: 3. The DNA for the CDR3 is TGTGCCAGCAGCTCCGGGGGGGGAAGCACAGATACGCAGTATTTT. Protein: CASSSGGGSTDTQYF.

Remarks on this clonotype: This may be a read error, as it is one base from a much larger clone. The chain joins TRBV4-1 to TRBJ2-7; D could derive from TRBD1 or TRBD2 (5 bases each). The CDR3 has 15 amino acids. CDR1 MGHRA and CDR2 YSYEKL come from the germline V gene. V was trimmed by 0 bases and J by 1 base, leaving 10 bases between them. The CDR3 loop reads CASSQERRESYEQYF. DNA for the CDR3: TGCGCCAGCAGCCAAGAACGCAGGGAGTCCTACGAGCAGTACTTC.

The chain links TRBV28 to TRBJ1-5; D is undetermined. The germline gives CDR1 MDHEN, CDR2 SYDVKM. The CDR3 runs 13 residues. Between the trimmed V and J ends, which lost 8 bases and 1 base, there was a span of 9 bases. The CDR3 coding sequence is TGTGCCAGCGGAAGGTCGAGCAATCAGCCCCAGCATTTT. Translated: CASGRSSNQPQHF. The whole variable domain, remainder taken from reference TRBV28 and TRBJ1-5, is DVKVTQSSRYLVKRTGEKVFLECVQDMDHENMFWYRQDPGLGLRLIYFSYDVKMKEKGDIPEGYSVSREKKERFSLILESASTNQTSMYLCASGRSSNQPQHFGDGTRLSIL.

This clonotype was seen many times. The genes are TRBV7-8 and TRBJ2-3; 10 nucleotides match TRBD2. J was trimmed by 3 bases and V by 6 bases; bases with no gene match: 9. The CDR3 has 16 amino acids. From germline, CDR1 is SGHVS and CDR2 FQNEAQ. The CDR3 DNA reads as TGTGCCAGCAGGAGCCGACTAGCGGGTTGGACAGATACGCAGTATTTT. Its translation is CASRSRLAGWTDTQYF. Based on the CDR3 plus reference TRBV7-8 and TRBJ2-3, the full variable domain is GAGVSQSPRYKVAKRGQDVALRCDPISGHVSLFWYQQALGQGPEFLTYFQNEAQLDKSGLPSDRFFAERPEGSVSTLKIQRTQQEDSAVYLCASRSRLAGWTDTQYFGPGTRLTVL.

This clonotype was recorded at least ten times. The chain joins TRBV6-4 to TRBJ1-1; D might be TRBD1 (5 bases). V dropped 0 bases and J dropped 1 base, with 12 bases sitting between them. This CDR3 has 16 residues. Germline values: CDR1 MRHNA, CDR2 SNTAGT. The DNA for the CDR3 is TGTGCCAGCAGTGACTCTCCCCAAACAGGGAACACTGAAGCTTTCTTT. Residues: CASSDSPQTGNTEAFF.

In its sample, this clonotype was seen many times. This chain uses TRBV6-2 or TRBV6-3 with TRBJ2-4; 8 bases match TRBD1. The germline CDR1 and CDR2 sequences are MNHEY and SVGEGT. The CDR3 consists of 16 residues. The V and J ends lost 2 bases and 5 bases, in that order; junction bases with no gene match: 8. This CDR3 reads CASSYPYDRGENIQYF. In nucleotides, the CDR3 is TGTGCCAGCAGTTACCCCTACGACAGGGGTGAAAACATTCAGTACTTC.

This clonotype has ten or more counts. Here the CDR3 DNA reads TGCGCCAGCAGCCAAACGAGGTTGAGCCTGAACACTGAAGCTTTCTTT. This translates into CASSQTRLSLNTEAFF. The chain is built from TRBV4-1 and TRBJ1-1; no reliable D call. The CDR3 consists of 16 residues. Germline CDR1 reads MGHRA; CDR2 reads YSYEKL. V lost 2 bases and J 0 bases, leaving 13 bases between the germline ends.

This clonotype was observed at least ten times. This sequence joins TRBV9 and TRBJ2-3; a possible D gene is TRBD1 (5 bases). The germline V gene encodes CDR1 SGDLS and CDR2 YYNGEE. Trimming removed 4 bases at V and 4 bases at J, with 13 bases between. The CDR3 has 14 residues. For the CDR3, the DNA is TGTGCCAGCAGCCCTGGGGCCTACCCAGATACGCAGTATTTT. Translation: CASSPGAYPDTQYF.

This clonotype was seen ten or more times. The chain has TRBV29-1 and TRBJ2-3; D call uncertain. Germline V lookup: CDR1 SQVTM, CDR2 ANQGSEA. V was clipped by 8 bases and J by 0 bases, with 12 bases between them. CDR3 size: 13 residues. The CDR3 bases are TGCAGCCACACGGTGGGGAGCACAGATACGCAGTATTTT. Amino acid sequence: CSHTVGSTDTQYF.